This entry describes one T cell receptor beta chain. The data were obtained in a study of blood T cell repertoires in COVID-19. Sequencing used immunoSEQ multiplex PCR; TCRdb keeps in-frame clones, though not all of them. Here the sample spans more than 85,000 clones, roughly 80% being singletons. Germline V gene sequence: CDR1 SGHRS, CDR2 YFSETQ. The CDR3 has 14 amino acids. The trim removed 4 bases at V and 4 bases at J, leaving 5 bases unmatched. The sequenced sample consisted of peripheral blood. This rearrangement joins TRBV5-1 to TRBJ2-1; 7 bases line up with TRBD1. The TCR comes from an elderly woman with acute or convalescent COVID-19. The chain's CDR3 is CASSTPGGYNEQFF. The CDR3 DNA follows: TGCGCCAGCAGCACCCCAGGGGGTTACAATGAGCAGTTCTTC. Supplemented by reference TRBV5-1 and TRBJ2-1, the full variable domain reads KAGVTQTPRYLIKTRGQQVTLSCSPISGHRSVSWYQQTPGQGLQFLFEYFSETQRNKGNFPGRFSGRQFSNSRSEMNVSTLELGDSALYLCASSTPGGYNEQFFGPGTRLTVL.